A selection of T cell receptor beta chains follows, all from one sample in a study of cytomegalovirus exposure and HLA in healthy donors. The data were produced by immunoSEQ multiplex PCR, yet TCRdb's version contains in-frame clones alone and is incomplete. Of about 120,000 clones detected, approximately 81% appear once; the ten largest clones hold about 3.8%. Input material: PBMCs. The receptors here all came from a woman aged 30 to 39 in good health and CMV-seronegative. Both conserved end residues are part of each CDR3. D genes are given only for firm matches. Clone size is stated in some rows and not others, as once, few, many or a class when expanded.

size	J	V	D	DNA	CDR3
-	TRBJ2-7	TRBV6-4	TRBD2	TGTGCCAGCAGTGATTTCTATGATCCTAGCGGGAGCGTCTACGAGCAGTACTTC	CASSDFYDPSGSVYEQYF
-	TRBJ1-5	TRBV15	-	TGTGCCACCAGCAGCCTCCTGGGCAGGGGTTGGGATCAGCCCCAGCATTTT	CATSSLLGRGWDQPQHF
-	TRBJ2-5	TRBV11-2	TRBD1	TGTGCCAGCAGCTTAGGTGTGGCAGGGGGCTTTGAAGAGACCCAGTACTTC	CASSLGVAGGFEETQYF
few	TRBJ2-7	TRBV19	-	TGTGCCAGTAGTCCCAGGACACAAATTCACGAGCAGTACTTC	CASSPRTQIHEQYF
-	TRBJ1-1	TRBV6-1	-	TGTGCCAGCAGTGACGGGCGCCGAGGGGAAGCTTTCTTT	CASSDGRRGEAFF
-	TRBJ2-5	TRBV19	TRBD2	TGTGCCAGTAGTCCGCGGACTAGCGGGAGACGAGAGACCCAGTACTTC	CASSPRTSGRRETQYF
once	TRBJ1-4	TRBV6-1	-	TGTGCCAGCAGTGCCAGGGACATGATTAATGAAAAACTGTTTTTT	CASSARDMINEKLFF
once	TRBJ2-7	TRBV23-1	-	TGCGCCAGCAGTCAATCTTCCTGGCAGTACTTC	CASSQSSWQYF
-	TRBJ2-7	TRBV6-5	TRBD1	TGTGCCAGCAGTACCGGGACAGGGCCCTCCTACGAGCAGTACTTC	CASSTGTGPSYEQYF
once	TRBJ2-7	TRBV18	-	TGTGCCAGCTCACCGCCAGTCGCGGGGAGCGACGAGCAGTACTTC	CASSPPVAGSDEQYF
-	TRBJ2-7	TRBV28	TRBD2	TGTGCCAGCAGTTCATCGCTAGCGGATTCCTACGAGCAGTACTTC	CASSSSLADSYEQYF
-	TRBJ1-5	TRBV6-1	-	TGTGCCAGCACAGAGGGCAGGGGTGTAGGTCAGCCCCAGCATTTT	CASTEGRGVGQPQHF
few	TRBJ2-1	TRBV30	TRBD2	TGTGCCTGGACCGGGACTAGCGGGAGCCAAGGTGAGCAGTTCTTC	CAWTGTSGSQGEQFF
-	TRBJ2-6	TRBV7-3	TRBD1	TGTGCCAGCAGTCCCGGGACAGGGAGCTCTGGGGCCAACGTCCTGACTTTC	CASSPGTGSSGANVLTF
-	TRBJ2-1	TRBV5-4	TRBD2	TGTGCCAGCAGCTTGACGGCTAGCGGGGACAATGAGCAGTTCTTC	CASSLTASGDNEQFF
-	TRBJ2-1	TRBV5-4	TRBD2	TGTGCCAGCAGCCCCCTAGCGGGAGGCGGTAATGAGCAGTTCTTC	CASSPLAGGGNEQFF
-	TRBJ2-3	TRBV6-4	-	TGTGCCAGCTCTGGGGGGGCGACAGATACGCAGTATTTT	CASSGGATDTQYF
-	TRBJ2-3	TRBV9	-	TGTGCCAGCAGCGGCGGACATAGTGCAGATACGCAGTATTTT	CASSGGHSADTQYF
-	TRBJ2-3	TRBV7-6	-	TGTGCCAGCAGCCCTCGTTCTAGCACAGATACGCAGTATTTT	CASSPRSSTDTQYF
-	TRBJ1-1	TRBV28	-	TGTGCCAGCAGTGTCCTCGGGGTCTTAGGTTTCGCTGAAGCTTTCTTT	CASSVLGVLGFAEAFF
-	TRBJ1-3	TRBV11-2	TRBD1	TGTGCCAGCAGCTGGACAGGGGGCAGAAACACCATATATTTT	CASSWTGGRNTIYF
once	TRBJ2-7	TRBV7-3	TRBD2	TGTGCCAGCAGCCCCCTAGCGGGAGGGCTGTACGAGCAGTACTTC	CASSPLAGGLYEQYF
-	TRBJ1-2	TRBV28	-	TGTGCCAGCGGACTAGACAGGCTAGCTAACTATGGCTACACCTTC	CASGLDRLANYGYTF
-	TRBJ1-5	TRBV4-3	-	TGCGCCAGCAGCCAAGCGGCCGGAGTCTATGATCAGCCCCAGCATTTT	CASSQAAGVYDQPQHF
-	TRBJ2-7	TRBV7-9	-	TGTGCCAGCAGCTCTCCTAGCGCACCCTACGAGCAGTACTTC	CASSSPSAPYEQYF
once	TRBJ2-1	TRBV2	-	TGTGCCAGCCAAGGAGGGGGCCGCTACAATGAGCAGTTCTTC	CASQGGGRYNEQFF
-	TRBJ2-1	TRBV29-1	TRBD1	TGCAGCGTCATGCCTAGGGACAGGGCATTTAATGAGCAGTTCTTC	CSVMPRDRAFNEQFF
-	TRBJ2-7	TRBV2	TRBD2	TGTGCCACCGGGGGTGGGGTACTAGCGGGATACGAGCAGTACTTC	CATGGGVLAGYEQYF
few	TRBJ2-3	TRBV30	TRBD2	TGTGCCTGGAGTGCACTAGCGGTCACCACAGATACGCAGTATTTT	CAWSALAVTTDTQYF
-	TRBJ2-1	TRBV5-1	TRBD2	TGCGCCAGCACCGGGACTAGCGGGACCTTTGTTAAAAATGAGCAGTTCTTC	CASTGTSGTFVKNEQFF
-	TRBJ2-2	TRBV2	-	TGTGCCAGCACAGGCCAATCAAACACCGGGGAGCTGTTTTTT	CASTGQSNTGELFF
-	TRBJ2-1	TRBV11-2	TRBD2	TGTGCCAGCAGCCCGGGACTAGCTCGCGATGAGCAGTTCTTC	CASSPGLARDEQFF
few	TRBJ2-3	TRBV5-6	TRBD1	TGTGCCAGCAGCCCGACAGGGGTGGATACGCAGTATTTT	CASSPTGVDTQYF
-	TRBJ1-5	TRBV4-1	TRBD1	TGCGCCAGCAGCCAAGAGGGAGACAGGGGCCTCCTTCATCAGCCCCAGCATTTT	CASSQEGDRGLLHQPQHF
few	TRBJ2-5	TRBV4-2	TRBD2	TGTGCCAGCAGCCAAGATACTAGCGGGAAGACCCAGTACTTC	CASSQDTSGKTQYF
-	TRBJ2-7	TRBV27	TRBD1	TGTGCCAGCAGTTTCGGACAGGGGGGCGAGCAGTACTTC	CASSFGQGGEQYF
-	TRBJ1-4	TRBV27	-	TGTGCCAGCAGGCGGGGGGCAGGCGGTATTGAAAAACTGTTTTTT	CASRRGAGGIEKLFF
-	TRBJ2-3	TRBV7-6	-	TGTGCCAGCAGCGGCGGTGGGACAGATACGCAGTATTTT	CASSGGGTDTQYF
-	TRBJ2-7	TRBV7-9	-	TGTGCCAGCAGCTCTCACCGCCTCGGAGTACAGGTGACCTACGAGCAGTACTTC	CASSSHRLGVQVTYEQYF
-	TRBJ2-1	TRBV5-1	TRBD2	TGCGCCAGCAGCTTCCCCGAGACTAGCGGGAGCTTATACAATGAGCAGTTCTTC	CASSFPETSGSLYNEQFF
-	TRBJ2-1	TRBV19	TRBD2	TGTGCCAGTAGTACTCCGGGACTAGCGGGAAACAATGAGCAGTTCTTC	CASSTPGLAGNNEQFF
-	TRBJ1-1	TRBV15	TRBD1	TGTGCCACCAGCACCAGGACAGGGGAGCACACTGAAGCTTTCTTT	CATSTRTGEHTEAFF
-	TRBJ1-4	TRBV5-1	-	TGCGCCAGCAGCTCGGGGGGGGAAAAACTGTTTTTT	CASSSGGEKLFF
-	TRBJ2-7	TRBV5-1	-	TGCGCCAGCAGCTCCTGGATGGGTCAGGGCTACGAGCAGTACTTC	CASSSWMGQGYEQYF
-	TRBJ1-4	TRBV7-2	-	TGTGCCAGCAGCTTTCAGTGGAGGACTAATGAAAAACTGTTTTTT	CASSFQWRTNEKLFF
-	TRBJ1-2	TRBV6-1	TRBD1	TGTGCCAGCAGTGAGGGGACAGAGAACTATGGCTACACCTTC	CASSEGTENYGYTF
-	TRBJ2-7	TRBV18	-	TGTGCCAGCTCTCCTCAAACTAGCTCTCTTGAGCAGTACTTC	CASSPQTSSLEQYF
-	TRBJ2-3	TRBV10-3	TRBD1	TGTGCCGTGACAGGGGGCACAGATACGCAGTATTTT	CAVTGGTDTQYF
-	TRBJ2-3	TRBV2	-	TGTGCCAGCAGATGGGGTCAGGGCGGGACCACAGATACGCAGTATTTT	CASRWGQGGTTDTQYF
-	TRBJ1-1	TRBV19	-	TGTGCCAGTAAGCCCCCTGGGCAGGTTAACACTGAAGCTTTCTTT	CASKPPGQVNTEAFF
-	TRBJ2-5	TRBV14	TRBD2	TGTGCCAGCAGCTCGACTAGCGGGAGTGGGGAGACCCAGTACTTC	CASSSTSGSGETQYF
-	TRBJ2-2	TRBV6-5	TRBD2	TGTGCCAGCAGTTCCGAAGCGGGGTCTATGGCCGGGGAGCTGTTTTTT	CASSSEAGSMAGELFF
-	TRBJ2-7	TRBV23-1	-	TGCGCCAGCAGTCCCCTTACCGGACGGCGAAGGGGACTCCACGAGCAGTACTTC	CASSPLTGRRRGLHEQYF
-	TRBJ2-4	TRBV11-2	-	TGTGCCAGCAGCTTAGGCACTCTACTCAAAAACATTCAGTACTTC	CASSLGTLLKNIQYF
-	TRBJ2-2	TRBV4-1	-	TGCGCCAGCAGCCAAGTGGAGGGGTGGGGCGGGGAGCTGTTTTTT	CASSQVEGWGGELFF